A single sample is the source of the 30 T cell receptor beta chains below, sequenced in a study of blood T cells in healthy people across ages. Combining a sample-barcoded 5' primer with a J-beta primer mix, a second PCR ran for about 7 to 11 cycles. TCRdb independently ran MiXCR on the 5' RACE reads; one entry per CDR3 protein. Among 500,000 to 700,000 distinct CDR3 sequences listed, roughly 31% were seen once. Sequencing was done on a sample of blood. The receptor set was obtained from a woman over 75 in good health.

This clonotype has ten or more counts. J is TRBJ2-6 and V is TRBV7-3, with TRBD1 matching over 9 bases. Germline lookup yields CDR1 SGHTA and CDR2 FQGTGA. The junction had 11 bases not matched to a gene; V was cut back by 5 bases and J by 12 bases. This CDR3 is 15 amino acids long. In nucleotides, the CDR3 is TGTGCCAGCAGCCTTAATGGACAGGGGAGGGCCGTCCTGACTTTC. Its protein is CASSLNGQGRAVLTF. Variable domain in full (rest from reference TRBV7-3 and TRBJ2-6): GAGVSQTPSNKVTEKGKYVELRCDPISGHTALYWYRQSLGQGPEFLIYFQGTGAADDSGLPNDRFFAVRPEGSVSTLKIQRTERGDSAVYLCASSLNGQGRAVLTFGAGSRLTVL.

This clonotype was detected ten times or more. A clone one base away is much larger, so this may be a read error. The chain uses TRBV6-2 or TRBV6-3 and TRBJ2-1; D is undetermined. The end of the DNA is better explained by TRBJ2-7, so the J call may be wrong. The V gene's germline CDR1 is MNHEY and CDR2 SVGEGT. This CDR3 has 17 residues. For the CDR3, the DNA is TGTGCCAGCAGTTACTTTCGCAGGCCTTTCTCCTACAATGAGCAGTACTTC. Translation gives CASSYFRRPFSYNEQYF.

This clonotype was observed many times. This chain joins TRBV7-2 and TRBJ2-5; D assignment may be TRBD1 or TRBD2 (6 bases each). CDR1 SGHTA and CDR2 FQGNSA come from the germline V gene. Trimming pared 6 bases from V and 2 bases from J, leaving 16 bases between. The CDR3 sequence is 15 residues long. CDR3 region: CASRQGGGGQETQYF. Here the CDR3 DNA reads TGTGCCAGCAGGCAGGGTGGAGGGGGGCAAGAGACCCAGTACTTC.

At least ten counts were recorded for this clonotype. This chain links TRBV20-1 with TRBJ1-2; D ambiguous. The V and J ends lost 0 bases and 4 bases respectively, with 6 bases between them. Germline V gene data show CDR1 as DFQATT and CDR2 as SNEGSKA (reference sequence). The CDR3 loop spans 12 amino acids. This CDR3 is CSARDPGYGYTF. CDR3 DNA sequence: TGCAGTGCTAGAGATCCGGGCTATGGCTACACCTTC.

This clonotype was observed a few times. The rearrangement uses TRBV5-6 and TRBJ2-1; 7 bases agree with TRBD1. The V segment lost 4 bases and the J segment 2 bases; nucleotides outside the gene matches: 18. Germline V gene lookup returns CDR1 SGHDT and CDR2 YYEEEE. The length of the CDR3 is 19 residues. The DNA of the CDR3 is TGTGCCAGCAGCCCTAAAGGGTCTGGAGCAGGGGGTCCCTACAATGAGCAGTTCTTC. Its protein is CASSPKGSGAGGPYNEQFF.

CDR3 protein: CSAGQGETQYF. CDR3 nucleotide sequence: TGCAGTGCTGGACAGGGAGAGACCCAGTACTTC. This chain uses TRBV20-1 with TRBJ2-5, with TRBD1 matching 8 bases. Germline-derived CDR1 and CDR2 are DFQATT and SNEGSKA (reference sequence). CDR3 size: 11 residues. J was trimmed by 4 bases and V by 5 bases; bases with no gene match: 0.

Ten or more counts support this clonotype. The J gene is TRBJ1-5, the V gene TRBV10-3; no clear D. V lost 3 bases to trimming and J lost 1 base, with 7 bases between them. Germline CDR1 ENHRY, CDR2 SYGVKD. The CDR3 runs 14 residues. Written as DNA, the CDR3 is TGTGCCATCAGTGAAGCGGAGAGCAATCAGCCCCAGCATTTT. Amino acid sequence: CAISEAESNQPQHF.

Note on this clonotype: A much larger clone differs by one base, so this may be a read error. This chain uses TRBV7-9 with TRBJ2-1; 9 bases are shared with TRBD1. The germline V gene has CDR1 SEHNR and CDR2 FQNEAQ (reference sequence). The CDR3 is made up of 16 amino acids. V was clipped by 5 bases and J by 10 bases; unmatched bases: 15. CDR3: CASSPTRDRVWGEQFF. The CDR3 DNA reads TGTGCCAGCAGCCCCACCCGGGACAGGGTTTGGGGGGAGCAGTTCTTC.

This clonotype was seen at least ten times. The rearrangement uses TRBV4-1 and TRBJ2-7, with D perhaps TRBD1 or TRBD2 (5 bases each). Germline assignment: CDR1 MGHRA and CDR2 YSYEKL. The CDR3 spans 16 residues. The V end was cut by 0 bases, the J end by 0 bases, with 12 bases between. CDR3 amino acids: CASSQDSGASSYEQYF. In nucleotides, the CDR3 is TGCGCCAGCAGCCAAGACTCCGGGGCGAGCTCCTACGAGCAGTACTTC.

This clonotype was seen many times. The CDR3 protein is CASSLGLENSDEQFF. CDR3 bases: TGTGCCAGCAGCTTAGGGCTAGAGAACAGTGATGAGCAGTTCTTC. The V gene is TRBV7-2, the J gene TRBJ2-1; D not resolved. V gave up 1 base and J gave up 8 bases, with 15 bases separating them. CDR1 is SGHTA and CDR2 is FQGNSA in the germline V gene. The CDR3 runs to 15 residues.

V is TRBV24-1 and J is TRBJ1-5, with TRBD1 matching 7 bases. Germline V gene lookup returns CDR1 KGHDR and CDR2 SFDVKD. V lost 7 bases, J lost 2 bases, and 7 bases stayed unmatched. CDR3 size: 15 residues. Here the CDR3 reads CATSTTGVGNQPQHF. CDR3 sequence (DNA): TGTGCCACCAGCACTACAGGGGTGGGCAATCAGCCCCAGCATTTT.

The genes are TRBV20-1 and TRBJ2-7, with D uncertain. The CDR3 is made up of 10 amino acids. V dropped 6 bases and J dropped 7 bases, with 10 bases sitting between them. Germline CDR1 DFQATT, CDR2 SNEGSKA (reference sequence). In DNA form, the CDR3 reads TGCAGTGCGTTCTACAATGAGCAGTACTTC. Translated, it gives CSAFYNEQYF.

V usage is TRBV5-1 and J usage is TRBJ2-1; possibly TRBD1 or TRBD2 for D (5 bases each). The CDR3 runs 14 residues. Germline CDR1 is SGHRS and CDR2 is YFSETQ. With 1 base removed from V and 3 bases from J, the gap between germline ends came to 8 bases. CDR3 in amino acids: CASSLRDGYNEQFF. CDR3 sequence (DNA): TGCGCCAGCAGCTTGCGGGACGGCTACAATGAGCAGTTCTTC.

The sample holds a few counts of this clonotype. The chain is built from TRBV5-4 and TRBJ2-5, with D possibly called TRBD1 or TRBD2 (5 bases each). The CDR3 loop spans 14 amino acids. Germline assignment: CDR1 SGHNT and CDR2 YYREEE (reference sequence). V dropped 4 bases and J dropped 5 bases, with 15 bases sitting between them. CDR3 sequence: CASSKTRGVETQYF. Written as DNA, the CDR3 is TGTGCCAGCAGCAAGACCAGAGGGGTGGAGACCCAGTACTTC. The variable domain in full, with the rest retrieved from reference TRBV5-4 and TRBJ2-5, is ETGVTQSPTHLIKTRGQQVTLRCSSQSGHNTVSWYQQALGQGPQFIFQYYREEENGRGNFPPRFSGLQFPNYSSELNVNALELDDSALYLCASSKTRGVETQYFGPGTRLLVL.

At least ten counts were recorded for this clonotype. The chain carries TRBV27 and TRBJ2-5; D unresolved. Germline loops: CDR1 MNHEY, CDR2 SMNVEV (reference sequence). Between the trimmed V and J ends, which lost 3 bases and 2 bases, there was a span of 7 bases. This CDR3 contains 13 residues. The CDR3 spells CASSLYAQETQYF. DNA of the CDR3: TGTGCCAGCAGTTTGTACGCTCAAGAGACCCAGTACTTC.

This clonotype was seen at least ten times. The chain has TRBV12-3 or TRBV12-4 and TRBJ1-6; no clear D gene. The CDR3 sequence is 14 residues long. V was trimmed by 6 bases and J by 7 bases, leaving 13 bases between them. In DNA, the CDR3 is TGTGCCAGCAGCATTCAGGCGGGGAATTCACCCCTCCACTTT. Its translation: CASSIQAGNSPLHF.

This clonotype came up many times. J is TRBJ2-6 and V is TRBV10-3; 9 nucleotides agree with TRBD1. V shed 5 bases, J shed 0 bases, and the junction held 8 bases outside the gene matches. The CDR3 covers 18 residues. The germline gives CDR1 ENHRY, CDR2 SYGVKD. The CDR3 is CAISLSDRGPSGANVLTF. DNA for the CDR3: TGTGCCATCAGTCTCTCGGACAGGGGCCCCTCTGGGGCCAACGTCCTGACTTTC.

Many counts were recorded for this clonotype. One end of the junction is discordant with germline, which a read error may explain. The V gene is TRBV15, the J gene TRBJ2-7, with 8 bases aligning to TRBD2. The CDR3 consists of 15 residues. Germline-derived CDR1 and CDR2 are LNHNV and YYDKDF (reference sequence). CDR3 amino acids: CATSGDGTSSYEQYF. CDR3 nucleotide sequence: TGTGCCACCAGCGGAGACGGGACTAGCTCCTACGAGCAGTACTTC. The whole variable domain, filled in from reference TRBV15 and TRBJ2-7, reads DAMVIQNPRYQVTQFGKPVTLSCSQTLNHNVMYWYQQKSSQAPKLLFHYYDKDFNNEADTPDNFQSRRPNTSFCFLDIRSPGLGDTAMYLCATSGDGTSSYEQYFGPGTRLTVT.

The chain has TRBV4-2 and TRBJ2-1; D is unresolved. Germline CDR1 reads LGHNA; CDR2 reads YNFKEQ. V lost 0 bases, J lost 8 bases, and 5 bases lay in between. CDR3 length equals 12 residues. CDR3 region: CASSQDPDEQFF. The CDR3 DNA is TGTGCCAGCAGCCAAGATCCGGATGAGCAGTTCTTC.

In its sample, this clonotype was seen many times. J is TRBJ1-4 and V is TRBV5-1; tentative D call: TRBD1 (6 bases). Looked up from germline, CDR1 is SGHRS and CDR2 is YFSETQ. The CDR3 is 16 amino acids. The germline V and J ends were trimmed by 1 base and 0 bases, with 10 bases remaining between them. CDR3: CASSLKGGATNEKLFF. CDR3 bases: TGCGCCAGCAGCTTGAAGGGGGGAGCAACTAATGAAAAACTGTTTTTT.

V usage is TRBV7-2 and J usage is TRBJ1-5, with 7 bases lining up with TRBD1. Germline trimming cut 4 bases from V and 1 base from J; bases unmatched to any gene: 7. Germline assignment: CDR1 SGHTA and CDR2 FQGNSA. The CDR3 consists of 16 residues. This CDR3 reads CASSSQTGTSNQPQHF. Here the CDR3 DNA reads TGTGCCAGCAGCTCCCAGACAGGGACAAGCAATCAGCCCCAGCATTTT.

This clonotype was found a few times. A much larger clone sits a single nucleotide away, making a read error possible. The chain joins TRBV7-9 to TRBJ2-5; D might be TRBD2 (7 bases). The CDR3 covers 16 residues. Germline V gives CDR1 SEHNR, CDR2 FQNEAQ (reference sequence). Deletions cut 0 bases from V and 11 bases from J, with 22 bases between. The CDR3 loop reads CASSLARGSGDNEQYF. DNA for the CDR3: TGTGCCAGCAGCTTAGCCCGGGGGAGCGGGGACAATGAGCAGTACTTC.

Worth noting for this clonotype: One base away lies a much larger clone, so this may be a sequencing read error. The chain links TRBV6-5 to TRBJ2-1; D unclear. CDR1 MNHEY and CDR2 SVGAGI come from the germline V gene. The CDR3 is 15 residues long. Trimming removed 0 bases at V and 7 bases at J, with 13 bases between. CDR3 in DNA: TGTGCCAGCAGTTACTCCCTAGATAGGCGGAATGAGCAGTTCTTC. Translation gives CASSYSLDRRNEQFF.

This clonotype has just a few counts. The chain employs TRBV27 and TRBJ2-5, with D hard to call. Trimming removed 0 bases from V and 13 bases from J, with 15 bases in between. The CDR3 is 13 amino acids. Germline V gene lookup returns CDR1 MNHEY and CDR2 SMNVEV (reference sequence). The CDR3 sequence is CASSLSTKTALYF. The DNA of the CDR3 is TGTGCCAGCAGTTTATCAACCAAAACGGCGCTGTACTTC.

There are many counts of this clonotype. The rearrangement joins TRBV20-1 to TRBJ2-1; D perhaps matches TRBD2 (5 bases). CDR3 size: 17 residues. The V end lost 1 base, the J end lost 1 base, and 17 bases lay between the germline ends. Germline V lookup: CDR1 DFQATT, CDR2 SNEGSKA (reference sequence). The CDR3 is CSARATNPGVSYNEQFF. The CDR3 DNA is TGCAGTGCTAGAGCCACGAACCCCGGGGTTTCCTACAATGAGCAGTTCTTC.

In this sample, this clonotype turned up many times. The rearrangement links TRBV29-1 to TRBJ2-3; TRBD2 matches 8 bases. Germline V gene lookup returns CDR1 SQVTM and CDR2 ANQGSEA. This CDR3 region has 11 residues. V lost 7 bases to trimming and J lost 6 bases; unmatched junction nucleotides: 3. The CDR3 DNA reads TGCAGCGCACCGGGGGGGGATACGCAGTATTTT. It codes for CSAPGGDTQYF.

This clonotype turned up a few times. CDR3 sequence reads: CASSGGQGLETQYF. As DNA, the CDR3 is TGTGCCAGCAGCGGGGGACAGGGTTTAGAGACCCAGTACTTC. The chain links TRBV9 to TRBJ2-5; 9 positions agree with TRBD1. The junction had 4 bases not matched to a gene; V was cut back by 3 bases and J by 4 bases. Germline loops: CDR1 SGDLS, CDR2 YYNGEE. CDR3 length equals 14 residues.

The CDR3 loop is CASSSSTGAYEQYF. CDR3 sequence (DNA): TGTGCCAGCAGCTCGTCGACAGGGGCCTACGAGCAGTACTTC. The chain joins TRBV7-2 to TRBJ2-7; 8 bases align to TRBD1. The ends lost 4 bases at V and 2 bases at J; junction bases unmatched: 4. The CDR3 is 14 amino acids. The germline CDR1 and CDR2 sequences are SGHTA and FQGNSA. Combining the CDR3 with reference TRBV7-2 and TRBJ2-7 gives the whole variable domain GAGVSQSPSNKVTEKGKDVELRCDPISGHTALYWYRQSLGQGLEFLIYFQGNSAPDKSGLPSDRFSAERTGGSVSTLTIQRTQQEDSAVYLCASSSSTGAYEQYFGPGTRLTVT.

This chain links TRBV6-5 with TRBJ2-7; 7 bases agree with TRBD1. V trimming: 5 bases; J trimming: 0 bases; junction bases outside the gene matches: 7. Germline values: CDR1 MNHEY, CDR2 SVGAGI. The CDR3 extends over 15 amino acids. The CDR3 here is CASSPDRAHSYEQYF. CDR3 bases: TGTGCCAGCAGTCCTGACAGGGCACACTCCTACGAGCAGTACTTC.

This clonotype has ten or more counts. This sequence joins TRBV18 and TRBJ2-1; D not certain. The CDR3 contains 15 residues. Trimming took off 6 bases at V and 4 bases at J, with 16 bases between the two ends. Germline V gives CDR1 KGHSH, CDR2 LQKENI. CDR3 protein: CASSPTATLYNEQFF. CDR3 DNA sequence: TGTGCCAGCTCCCCCACCGCAACGCTATACAATGAGCAGTTCTTC.